There are a few counts of the clone carrying this T cell receptor (beta chain). In the source study's methods: Counts of nucleated cells, estimated from reference gene primer amplification, were obtained. Assay used: immunoSEQ multiplex PCR; TCRdb lists only in-frame clones, some missing. That table supplies the V and J calls and clone size; D and trimming were determined from the DNA. Of over 200,000 clones in the sample, approximately 87% are singletons; the top ten hold around 2.5%. This specimen comes from a study of blood T cell repertoires in COVID-19. Unmatched junction bases numbered 12, after V lost 2 bases and J lost 6 bases. CDR1 is SGHRS and CDR2 is YFSETQ in the germline V gene. CDR3 length equals 17 residues.

Sequencing was done on a sample of peripheral blood. This receptor was identified in a woman aged 70 to 79 with active or convalescent COVID-19. This chain uses TRBV5-1 with TRBJ2-2; TRBD1 matches 8 bases. CDR3 region: CASSFYKGQGAAGELFF. The CDR3 nucleotides are TGCGCCAGCAGCTTTTACAAAGGACAGGGTGCGGCCGGGGAGCTGTTTTTT.